This T cell receptor (beta chain) appears in the sequencing data of a study of T cells after yellow fever vaccination. At the level of the study: Where fractions had low cell numbers, libraries were prepared from them with the SMART-Seq v4 Ultra Low Input RNA kit.

With regard to this clonotype: The antigen remains undetermined.

The CDR3 covers 13 residues. The germline V and J ends were trimmed by 1 base and 9 bases, with 10 bases remaining between them. CDR1 is LGHDT and CDR2 is YNNKEL in the germline V gene (reference sequence). The study's findings and limits: Only a minor proportion of clonotypes was detected across both CD4 and CD8 compartments.

In TCRdb, the 5' RACE reads were re-called with MiXCR into one record per CDR3 protein. The table lists around 530,000 distinct CDR3 sequences, around 16% of them singletons. The source is a man younger than 35 who received the YFV17D yellow fever vaccine. The material sequenced was PBMCs, taken 5 days after the first yellow fever vaccination. This rearrangement joins TRBV3-1 to TRBJ1-3; no clear D. CDR3 region: CASSQVADPTIYF. The CDR3 DNA reads as TGTGCCAGCAGCCAAGTGGCAGACCCCACCATATATTTT.